This TCR beta chain appears in the sequencing data of a study of blood T cell repertoires in COVID-19. Study overall: Samples of COVID-19 (acute and convalescent) were obtained from the United States, Italy and Spain. PBMCs, B-cell-depleted T cells, or T cells were the source of the cDNA or gDNA that made up the material.

V was pared by 0 bases and J by 3 bases, with 5 bases of the junction left unmatched. Germline loops: CDR1 SGHRS, CDR2 YFSETQ. The CDR3 loop spans 16 amino acids. Per the authors' pipeline: Nucleated cell counts were estimated from reference gene primer amplification. Repertoires were generated with immunoSEQ multiplex PCR, while TCRdb's copy carries only in-frame clones and drops some. That table furnishes V, J and clone size, whereas the DNA furnished D and trimming. The data hold under 200,000 clones, with approximately 91% observed a single time. This receptor was taken from a man between 18 and 35 years old with active or convalescent COVID-19. The sequencing input was peripheral blood. The chain couples TRBV5-1 to TRBJ2-7; TRBD1 agrees at 11 bases. In nucleotides, the CDR3 is TGCGCCAGCAGCTTGGCCAGGGGACAGGGGGTCTACGAGCAGTACTTC. It translates to CASSLARGQGVYEQYF.